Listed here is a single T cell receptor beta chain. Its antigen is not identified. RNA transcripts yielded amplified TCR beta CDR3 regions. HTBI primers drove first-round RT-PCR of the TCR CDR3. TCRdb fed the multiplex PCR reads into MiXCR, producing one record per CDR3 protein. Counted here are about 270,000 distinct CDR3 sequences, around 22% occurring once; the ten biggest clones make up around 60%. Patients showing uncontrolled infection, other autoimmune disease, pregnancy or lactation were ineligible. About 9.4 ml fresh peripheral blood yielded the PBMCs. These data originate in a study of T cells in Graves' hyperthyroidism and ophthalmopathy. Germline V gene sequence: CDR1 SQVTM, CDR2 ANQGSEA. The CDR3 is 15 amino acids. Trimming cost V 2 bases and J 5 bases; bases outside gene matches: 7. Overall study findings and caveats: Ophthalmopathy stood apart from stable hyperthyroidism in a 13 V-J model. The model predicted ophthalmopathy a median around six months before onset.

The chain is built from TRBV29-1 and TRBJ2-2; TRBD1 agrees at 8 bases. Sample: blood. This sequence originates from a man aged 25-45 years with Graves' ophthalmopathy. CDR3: CSVEWTTGVTGELFF. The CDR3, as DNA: TGCAGCGTTGAATGGACGACAGGGGTAACCGGGGAGCTGTTTTTT.